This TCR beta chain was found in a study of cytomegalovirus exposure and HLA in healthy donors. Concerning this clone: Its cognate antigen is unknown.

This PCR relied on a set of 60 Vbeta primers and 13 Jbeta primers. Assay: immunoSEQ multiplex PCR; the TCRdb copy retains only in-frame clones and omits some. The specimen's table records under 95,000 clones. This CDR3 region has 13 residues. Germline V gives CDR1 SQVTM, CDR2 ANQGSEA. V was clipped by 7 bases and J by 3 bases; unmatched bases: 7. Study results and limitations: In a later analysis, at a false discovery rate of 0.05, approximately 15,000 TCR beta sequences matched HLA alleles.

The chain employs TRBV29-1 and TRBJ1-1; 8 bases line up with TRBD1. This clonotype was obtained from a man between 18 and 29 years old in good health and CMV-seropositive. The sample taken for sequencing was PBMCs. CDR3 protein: CSAGGRGDTEAFF. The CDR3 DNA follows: TGCAGCGCAGGGGGCAGGGGGGACACTGAAGCTTTCTTT.